This T cell receptor beta chain was sequenced for a study of cytomegalovirus exposure and HLA in healthy donors. Primers for the PCR totalled 60 Vbeta and 13 Jbeta. TCRdb keeps only in-frame clones here, not all; method: immunoSEQ multiplex PCR. The sample has 95,000 to 110,000 clones; 74% are singletons. CDR3 length: 14 amino acids. Germline loops: CDR1 SGHRS, CDR2 YFSETQ. Trimming cost V 2 bases and J 5 bases, with 13 bases left between them. Sequencing input: PBMCs. The clonotype was recovered from a woman between 35 and 50 years old in good health and CMV-seropositive. The rearrangement links TRBV5-1 to TRBJ1-1; no clear D gene. As DNA, the CDR3 is TGCGCCAGCAGCTTTAATTCTTGGGAGACTGAAGCTTTCTTT. Residues: CASSFNSWETEAFF.